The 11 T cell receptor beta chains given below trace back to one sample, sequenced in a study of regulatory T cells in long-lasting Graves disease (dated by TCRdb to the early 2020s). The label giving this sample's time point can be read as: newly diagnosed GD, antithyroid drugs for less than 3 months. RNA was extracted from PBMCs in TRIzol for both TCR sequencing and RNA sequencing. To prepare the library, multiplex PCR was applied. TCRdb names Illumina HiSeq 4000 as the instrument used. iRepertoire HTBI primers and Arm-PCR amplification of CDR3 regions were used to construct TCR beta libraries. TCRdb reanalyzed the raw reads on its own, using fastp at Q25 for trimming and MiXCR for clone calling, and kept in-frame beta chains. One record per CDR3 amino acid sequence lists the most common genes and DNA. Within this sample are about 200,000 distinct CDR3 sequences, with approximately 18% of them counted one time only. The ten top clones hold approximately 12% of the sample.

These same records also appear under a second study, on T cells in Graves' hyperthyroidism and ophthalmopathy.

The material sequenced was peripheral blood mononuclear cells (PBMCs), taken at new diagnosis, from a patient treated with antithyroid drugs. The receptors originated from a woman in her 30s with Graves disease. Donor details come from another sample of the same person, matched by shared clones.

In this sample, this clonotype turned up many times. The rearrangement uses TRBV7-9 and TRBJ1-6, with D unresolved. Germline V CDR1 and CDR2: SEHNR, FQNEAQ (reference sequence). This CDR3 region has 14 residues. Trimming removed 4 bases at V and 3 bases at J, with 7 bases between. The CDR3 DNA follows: TGTGCCAGCAGCTCGGGAGGCTATAATTCACCCCTCCACTTT. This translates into CASSSGGYNSPLHF.

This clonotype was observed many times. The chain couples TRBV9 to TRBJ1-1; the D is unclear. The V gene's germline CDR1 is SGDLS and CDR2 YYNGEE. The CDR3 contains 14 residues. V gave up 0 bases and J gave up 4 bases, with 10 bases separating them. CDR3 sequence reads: CASSVAWGVTEAFF. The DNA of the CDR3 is TGTGCCAGCAGCGTAGCTTGGGGAGTCACTGAAGCTTTCTTT. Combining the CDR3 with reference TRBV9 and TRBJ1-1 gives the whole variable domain DSGVTQTPKHLITATGQRVTLRCSPRSGDLSVYWYQQSLDQGLQFLIQYYNGEERAKGNILERFSAQQFPDLHSELNLSSLELGDSALYFCASSVAWGVTEAFFGQGTRLTVV.

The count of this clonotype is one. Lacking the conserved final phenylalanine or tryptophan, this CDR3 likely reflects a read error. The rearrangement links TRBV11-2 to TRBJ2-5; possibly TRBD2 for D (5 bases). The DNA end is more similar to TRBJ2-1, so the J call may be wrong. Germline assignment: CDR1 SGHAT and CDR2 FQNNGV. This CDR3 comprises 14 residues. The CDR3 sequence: CASSLGGGVETQFL. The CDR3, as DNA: TGTGCCAGCAGCTTAGGAGGAGGCGTGGAGACCCAGTTCTTG.

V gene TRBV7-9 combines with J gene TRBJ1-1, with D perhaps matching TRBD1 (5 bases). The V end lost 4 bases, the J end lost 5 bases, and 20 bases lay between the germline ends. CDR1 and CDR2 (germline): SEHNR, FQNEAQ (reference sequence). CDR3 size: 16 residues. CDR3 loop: CASSSSLSGTTTEAFF. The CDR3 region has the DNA TGTGCCAGCAGCTCCTCCTTATCCGGGACGACGACTGAAGCTTTCTTT.

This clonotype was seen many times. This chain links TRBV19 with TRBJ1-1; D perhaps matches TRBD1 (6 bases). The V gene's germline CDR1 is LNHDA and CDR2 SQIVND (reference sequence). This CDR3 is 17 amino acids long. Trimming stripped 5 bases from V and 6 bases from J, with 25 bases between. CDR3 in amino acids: CASSSRGGGRSLAEAFF. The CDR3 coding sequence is TGTGCCAGTAGTTCCCGAGGGGGGGGCAGATCCTTGGCTGAAGCTTTCTTT.

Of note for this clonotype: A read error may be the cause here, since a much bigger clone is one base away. In DNA, the CDR3 is TGTGCCGGCACCGAATCTAGGGGTCGGACCCAGTACTTC. This codes for CAGTESRGRTQYF. This chain connects TRBV6-2 or TRBV6-3 to TRBJ2-5; weak D call: TRBD1 (5 bases). CDR3 length equals 13 residues. Germline CDR1 and CDR2: MNHEY and SVGEGT. V lost 11 bases, J lost 7 bases, and 20 bases lay in between.

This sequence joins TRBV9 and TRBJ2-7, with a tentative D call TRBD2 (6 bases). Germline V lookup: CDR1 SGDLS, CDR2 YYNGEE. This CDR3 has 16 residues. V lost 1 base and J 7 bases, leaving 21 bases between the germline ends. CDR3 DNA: TGTGCCAGCAGCGTAACCGGGACTCCTGCCAATGGGGAGCAGTACTTC. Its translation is CASSVTGTPANGEQYF.

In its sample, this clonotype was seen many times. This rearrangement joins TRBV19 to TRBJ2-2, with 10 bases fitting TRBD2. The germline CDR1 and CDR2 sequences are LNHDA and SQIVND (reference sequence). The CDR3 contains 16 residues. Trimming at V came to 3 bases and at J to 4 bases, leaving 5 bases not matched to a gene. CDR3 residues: CASSIGTSAVTGELFF. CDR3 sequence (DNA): TGTGCCAGTAGTATCGGGACTAGCGCGGTCACCGGGGAGCTGTTTTTT.

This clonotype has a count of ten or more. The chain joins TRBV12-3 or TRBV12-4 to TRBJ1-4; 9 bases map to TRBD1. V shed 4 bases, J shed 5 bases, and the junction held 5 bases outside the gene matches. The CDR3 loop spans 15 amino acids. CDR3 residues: CASSSVGTGNEKLFF. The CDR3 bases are TGTGCCAGCAGTTCCGTCGGGACAGGGAATGAAAAACTGTTTTTT.

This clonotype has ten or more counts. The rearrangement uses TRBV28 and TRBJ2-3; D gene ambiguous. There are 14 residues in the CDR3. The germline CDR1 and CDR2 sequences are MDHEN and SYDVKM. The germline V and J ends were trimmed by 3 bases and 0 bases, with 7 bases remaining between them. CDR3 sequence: CASSFGESTDTQYF. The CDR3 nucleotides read TGTGCCAGCAGTTTTGGAGAGAGCACAGATACGCAGTATTTT.

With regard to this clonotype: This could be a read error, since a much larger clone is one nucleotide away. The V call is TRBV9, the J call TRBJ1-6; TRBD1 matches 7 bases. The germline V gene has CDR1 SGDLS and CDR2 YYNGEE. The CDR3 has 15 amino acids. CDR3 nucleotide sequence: TGTACCAGCAGCGTACAGGGGCAGAATAATTCACCCCTCCACTTT. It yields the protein CTSSVQGQNNSPLHF. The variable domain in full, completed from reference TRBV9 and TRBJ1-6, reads DSGVTQTPKHLITATGQRVTLRCSPRSGDLSVYWYQQSLDQGLQFLIQYYNGEERAKGNILERFSAQQFPDLHSELNLSSLELGDSALYFCTSSVQGQNNSPLHFGNGTRLTVT.